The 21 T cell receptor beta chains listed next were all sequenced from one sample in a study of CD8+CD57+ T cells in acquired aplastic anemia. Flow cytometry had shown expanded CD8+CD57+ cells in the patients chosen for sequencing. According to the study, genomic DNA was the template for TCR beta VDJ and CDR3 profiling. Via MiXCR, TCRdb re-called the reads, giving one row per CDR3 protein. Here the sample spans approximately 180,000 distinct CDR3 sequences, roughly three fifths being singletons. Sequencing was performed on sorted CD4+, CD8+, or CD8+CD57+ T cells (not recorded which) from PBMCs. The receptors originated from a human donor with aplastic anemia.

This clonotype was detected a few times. CDR3 in DNA: TGTGCCAGCAGTGAAGAGGTTGACACAGATACGCAGTATTTT. This codes for CASSEEVDTDTQYF. This chain uses TRBV2 with TRBJ2-3; the D is unclear. Trimming removed 1 base from V and 2 bases from J, with 7 bases in between. This CDR3 comprises 14 residues. Germline CDR1 SNHLY, CDR2 FYNNEI.

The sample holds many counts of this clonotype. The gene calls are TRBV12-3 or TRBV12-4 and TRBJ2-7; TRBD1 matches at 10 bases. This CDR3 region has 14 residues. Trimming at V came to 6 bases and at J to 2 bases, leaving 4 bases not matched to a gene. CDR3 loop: CASSGTGDPYEQYF. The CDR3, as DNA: TGTGCCAGCAGCGGGACAGGGGACCCCTACGAGCAGTACTTC.

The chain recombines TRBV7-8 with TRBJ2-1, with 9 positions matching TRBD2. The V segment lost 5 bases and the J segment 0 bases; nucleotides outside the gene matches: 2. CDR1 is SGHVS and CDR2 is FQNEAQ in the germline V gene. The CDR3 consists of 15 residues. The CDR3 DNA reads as TGTGCCAGCAGCAAGCGGGGGGACTCCTACAATGAGCAGTTCTTC. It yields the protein CASSKRGDSYNEQFF. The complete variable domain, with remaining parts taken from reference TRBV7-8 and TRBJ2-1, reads GAGVSQSPRYKVAKRGQDVALRCDPISGHVSLFWYQQALGQGPEFLTYFQNEAQLDKSGLPSDRFFAERPEGSVSTLKIQRTQQEDSAVYLCASSKRGDSYNEQFFGPGTRLTVL.

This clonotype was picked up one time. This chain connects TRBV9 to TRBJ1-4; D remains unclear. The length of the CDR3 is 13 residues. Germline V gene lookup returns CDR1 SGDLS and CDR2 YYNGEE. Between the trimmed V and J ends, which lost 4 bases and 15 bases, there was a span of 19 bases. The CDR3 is CASSQRTGVNLFF. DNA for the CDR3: TGTGCCAGCAGCCAAAGAACGGGTGTAAATTTGTTTTTT.

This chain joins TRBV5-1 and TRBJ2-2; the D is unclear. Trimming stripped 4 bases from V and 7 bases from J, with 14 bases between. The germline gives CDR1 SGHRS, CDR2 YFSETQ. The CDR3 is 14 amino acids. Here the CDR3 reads CASSQLTSSGELFF. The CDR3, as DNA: TGCGCCAGCAGCCAACTGACCAGCAGCGGGGAGCTGTTTTTT.

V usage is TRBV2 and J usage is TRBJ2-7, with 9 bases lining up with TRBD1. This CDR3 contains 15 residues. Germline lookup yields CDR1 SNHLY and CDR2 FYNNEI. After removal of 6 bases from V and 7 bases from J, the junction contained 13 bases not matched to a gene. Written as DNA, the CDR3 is TGTGCCAGCAGCTTGGGACAGGGATATGGGAATGAGCAGTACTTC. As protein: CASSLGQGYGNEQYF.

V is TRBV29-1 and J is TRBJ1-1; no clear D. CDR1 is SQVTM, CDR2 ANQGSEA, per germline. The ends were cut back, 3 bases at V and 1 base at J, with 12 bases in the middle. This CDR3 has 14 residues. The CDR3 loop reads CSVEDKGKNTEAFF. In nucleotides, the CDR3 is TGCAGCGTTGAGGATAAGGGTAAGAACACTGAAGCTTTCTTT.

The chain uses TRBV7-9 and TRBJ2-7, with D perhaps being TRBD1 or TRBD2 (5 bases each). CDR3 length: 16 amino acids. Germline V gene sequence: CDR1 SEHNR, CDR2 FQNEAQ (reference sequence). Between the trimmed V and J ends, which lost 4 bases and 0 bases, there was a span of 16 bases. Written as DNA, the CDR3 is TGTGCCAGCAGCTCTCCGGGACGGGGCAACTCCTACGAGCAGTACTTC. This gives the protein CASSSPGRGNSYEQYF.

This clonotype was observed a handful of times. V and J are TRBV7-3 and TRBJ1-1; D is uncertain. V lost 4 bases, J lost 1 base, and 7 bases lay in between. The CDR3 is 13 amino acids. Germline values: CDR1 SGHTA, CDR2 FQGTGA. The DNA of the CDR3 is TGTGCCAGCAGCTCATCAGGGAACACTGAAGCTTTCTTT. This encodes CASSSSGNTEAFF.

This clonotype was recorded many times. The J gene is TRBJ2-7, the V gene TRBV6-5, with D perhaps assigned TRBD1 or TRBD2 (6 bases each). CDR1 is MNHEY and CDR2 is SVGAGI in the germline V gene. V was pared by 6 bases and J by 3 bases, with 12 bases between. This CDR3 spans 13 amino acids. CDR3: CASRRGAFYEQYF. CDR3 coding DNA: TGTGCCAGCAGAAGGGGGGCATTCTACGAGCAGTACTTC.

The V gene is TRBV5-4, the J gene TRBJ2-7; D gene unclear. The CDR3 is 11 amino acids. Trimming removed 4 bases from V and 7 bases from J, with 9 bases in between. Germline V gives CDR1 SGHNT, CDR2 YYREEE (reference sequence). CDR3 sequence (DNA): TGTGCCAGCAGCGCACATCATGAGCAGTACTTC. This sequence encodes CASSAHHEQYF.

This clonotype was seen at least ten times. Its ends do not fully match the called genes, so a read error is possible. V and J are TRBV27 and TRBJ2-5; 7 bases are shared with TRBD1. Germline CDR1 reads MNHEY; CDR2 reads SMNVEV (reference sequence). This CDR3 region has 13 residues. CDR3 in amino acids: CASSPSIRDSHDF. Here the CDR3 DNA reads TGTGCCAGCAGTCCTTCAATCCGGGACAGCCATGACTTC.

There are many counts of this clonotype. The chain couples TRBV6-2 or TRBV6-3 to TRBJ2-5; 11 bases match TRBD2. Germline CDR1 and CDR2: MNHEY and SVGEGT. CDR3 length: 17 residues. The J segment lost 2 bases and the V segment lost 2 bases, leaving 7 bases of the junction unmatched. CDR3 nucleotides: TGTGCCAGCAGTTACACCCGGACTAGCGGGCGACAAGAGACCCAGTACTTC. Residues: CASSYTRTSGRQETQYF.

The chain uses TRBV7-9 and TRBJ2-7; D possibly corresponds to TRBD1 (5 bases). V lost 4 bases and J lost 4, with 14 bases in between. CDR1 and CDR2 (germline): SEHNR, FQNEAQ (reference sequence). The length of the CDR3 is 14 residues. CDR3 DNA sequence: TGTGCCAGCAGCTCGCAGGGTGTTGGTTACGAGCAGTACTTC. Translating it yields CASSSQGVGYEQYF.

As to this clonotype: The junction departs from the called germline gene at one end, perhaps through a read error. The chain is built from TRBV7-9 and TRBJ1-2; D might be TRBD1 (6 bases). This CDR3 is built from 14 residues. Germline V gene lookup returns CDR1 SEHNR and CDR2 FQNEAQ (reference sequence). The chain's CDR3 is CASSLAGTIYGYTF. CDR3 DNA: TGCGCCAGCAGCTTAGCGGGGACAATCTATGGCTACACCTTC.

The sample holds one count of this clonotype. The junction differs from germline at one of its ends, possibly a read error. CDR3 sequence: CASSQTSGSVNEQFF. CDR3 DNA: TGTGCCAGCAGCCAGACTAGCGGGAGTGTCAATGAGCAGTTCTTC. V gene TRBV5-1 combines with J gene TRBJ2-1, with 12 bases aligning to TRBD2. CDR1 is SGHRS and CDR2 is YFSETQ in the germline V gene. The CDR3 is 15 amino acids.

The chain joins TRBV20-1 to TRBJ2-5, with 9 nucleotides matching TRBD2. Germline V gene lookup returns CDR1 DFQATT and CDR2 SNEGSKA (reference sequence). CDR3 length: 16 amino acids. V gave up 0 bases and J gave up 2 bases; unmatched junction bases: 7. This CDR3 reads CSARDRLAGEQETQYF. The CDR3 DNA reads TGCAGTGCTAGAGATAGGTTAGCGGGGGAACAAGAGACCCAGTACTTC.

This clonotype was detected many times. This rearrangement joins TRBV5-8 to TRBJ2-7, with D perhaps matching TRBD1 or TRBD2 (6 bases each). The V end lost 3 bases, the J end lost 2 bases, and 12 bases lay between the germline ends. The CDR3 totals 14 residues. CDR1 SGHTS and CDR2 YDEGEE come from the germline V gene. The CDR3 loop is CASSWGAGAYEQYF. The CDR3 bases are TGTGCCAGCAGCTGGGGGGCAGGGGCCTACGAGCAGTACTTC.

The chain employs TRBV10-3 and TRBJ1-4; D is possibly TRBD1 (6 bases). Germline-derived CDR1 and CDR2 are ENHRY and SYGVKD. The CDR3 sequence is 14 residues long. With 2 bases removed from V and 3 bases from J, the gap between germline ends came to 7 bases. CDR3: CAISETGPNEKLFF. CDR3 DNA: TGTGCCATCAGTGAGACAGGGCCTAATGAAAAACTGTTTTTT.

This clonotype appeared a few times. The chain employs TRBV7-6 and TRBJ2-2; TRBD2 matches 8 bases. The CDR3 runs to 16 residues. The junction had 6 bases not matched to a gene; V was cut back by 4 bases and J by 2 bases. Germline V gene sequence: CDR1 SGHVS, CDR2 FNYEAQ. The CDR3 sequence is CASSSNSGTNTGELFF. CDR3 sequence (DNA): TGTGCCAGCAGCTCTAATAGCGGGACAAACACCGGGGAGCTGTTTTTT.

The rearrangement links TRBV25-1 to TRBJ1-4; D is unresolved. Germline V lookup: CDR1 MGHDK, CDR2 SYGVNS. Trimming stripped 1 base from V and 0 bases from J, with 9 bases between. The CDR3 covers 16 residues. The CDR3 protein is CASSEWRRSTNEKLFF. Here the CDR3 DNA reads TGTGCCAGCAGTGAATGGCGCCGATCAACTAATGAAAAACTGTTTTTT.